What follows describes a single T cell receptor beta chain. Its antigen is unknown. Researchers prepared the TRB cDNA libraries using 5' RACE with UMI labels. TCRdb reprocessed the 5' RACE reads, with one entry per CDR3 protein and no DNA. This sample's table reports approximately 47,000 distinct CDR3 sequences. The data were taken from a study of CXCR3-negative and CXCR3-positive naive CD8 T cells. Study information: Sequencing gave about 140 million TRB reads overall, about 1.5 +/- 0.3 million per library. Whole-study results and caveats: TRBV-TRBJ usage matched between naive CXCR3-negative and CXCR3-positive cells but not between memory cells. Much lower diversity was found in memory CD8+ cells, while both naive subsets had comparably high diversity.

Germline CDR1 and CDR2: LNHNV and YYDKDF (reference sequence). CDR3 size: 20 residues. The receptor comes from a human donor in good health. Some clones in this sample may be carry-over from other donors' samples. The sample taken for sequencing was naive CXCR3- CD8+ T cells from blood. Subset denoted: CD45RO-CCR7+CD27+CD95- naive CD8+ T cells lacking CXCR3 (TNR3-). The chain combines TRBV15 with TRBJ2-7; without DNA, the TCRdb call of TRBD2 cannot be checked. CDR3 sequence reads: CATSRVGQPGLADFSYEQYF.